This is a list of T cell receptor beta chains from one sample in a study of blood T cell repertoires in COVID-19. TCRdb's copy holds only in-frame clones and misses some; the assay was immunoSEQ multiplex PCR. The table lists about 350,000 clones, about nine tenths of them singletons. Sequencing was done on a sample of peripheral blood. Receptor source: a man aged 25 to 40 with COVID-19, enrolled during active disease. CDR3s include the opening cysteine and the closing phenylalanine or tryptophan. The D gene is left open where the match is weak. A row's size may be missing; if present it is once, few, many or a size class.

v_gene	d_gene	j_gene	abundance	CDR3aa	CDR3nt
TRBV27	NA	TRBJ2-2	NA	CASSNGDGVNTGELFF	TGTGCCAGCAGTAACGGGGATGGGGTGAACACCGGGGAGCTGTTTTTT
TRBV19	TRBD1	TRBJ1-2	NA	CASSMRTGSGYTF	TGTGCCAGTAGTATGCGGACAGGGAGTGGCTACACCTTC
TRBV12-3/TRBV12-4	NA	TRBJ2-2	once	CASSPSRPGELFF	TGTGCCAGCAGTCCTTCCAGGCCCGGGGAGCTGTTTTTT
TRBV5-1	NA	TRBJ2-3	few	CASSLEPSTDTQYF	TGCGCCAGCAGCTTGGAGCCTAGCACAGATACGCAGTATTTT
TRBV25-1	NA	TRBJ1-2	NA	CASTGQTSYGYTF	TGTGCCAGCACCGGACAGACAAGCTATGGCTACACCTTC
TRBV2	TRBD1	TRBJ2-3	NA	CASRDRVNSDTQYF	TGTGCCAGCAGGGACAGGGTTAATTCAGATACGCAGTATTTT
TRBV15	TRBD1	TRBJ2-7	NA	CATSRDRSSYEQYF	TGTGCCACCAGCCGGGACAGGTCTTCCTACGAGCAGTACTTC
TRBV28	NA	TRBJ1-1	NA	CASSLVQGLTEAFF	TGTGCCAGCAGTTTAGTACAGGGCCTCACTGAAGCTTTCTTT
TRBV6-2/TRBV6-3	TRBD1	TRBJ1-1	once	CASSWGQGAGTEAFF	TGTGCCAGCAGTTGGGGACAGGGGGCAGGTACTGAAGCTTTCTTT
TRBV5-1	TRBD2	TRBJ2-6	NA	CASSPAGRAGGANVLTF	TGCGCCAGCAGCCCAGCCGGGAGGGCAGGTGGGGCCAACGTCCTGACTTTC